This TCR beta chain was observed in a study of T cell repertoires in ileal Crohn's disease. The V gene lost 0 bases and the J gene lost 2 bases, with 7 bases spanning the gap. This CDR3 is built from 14 residues. The germline CDR1 and CDR2 sequences are SGHDT and YYEEEE. The table came from immunoSEQ multiplex PCR; TCRdb's copy has only in-frame clones and leaves some out. The data contain around 7,300 clones, around 72% of them singletons. Time point meaning: proximal margin of the surgical specimen (macroscopically non-inflamed). J is TRBJ2-3 and V is TRBV5-6; the D call may be TRBD1 or TRBD2 (5 bases each). The sample consisted of ileal tissue. This clonotype was sampled from an adult with Crohn's disease. The chain's CDR3 is CASSLEGPTDTQYF. The CDR3 DNA is TGTGCCAGCAGCTTGGAGGGACCCACAGATACGCAGTATTTT.